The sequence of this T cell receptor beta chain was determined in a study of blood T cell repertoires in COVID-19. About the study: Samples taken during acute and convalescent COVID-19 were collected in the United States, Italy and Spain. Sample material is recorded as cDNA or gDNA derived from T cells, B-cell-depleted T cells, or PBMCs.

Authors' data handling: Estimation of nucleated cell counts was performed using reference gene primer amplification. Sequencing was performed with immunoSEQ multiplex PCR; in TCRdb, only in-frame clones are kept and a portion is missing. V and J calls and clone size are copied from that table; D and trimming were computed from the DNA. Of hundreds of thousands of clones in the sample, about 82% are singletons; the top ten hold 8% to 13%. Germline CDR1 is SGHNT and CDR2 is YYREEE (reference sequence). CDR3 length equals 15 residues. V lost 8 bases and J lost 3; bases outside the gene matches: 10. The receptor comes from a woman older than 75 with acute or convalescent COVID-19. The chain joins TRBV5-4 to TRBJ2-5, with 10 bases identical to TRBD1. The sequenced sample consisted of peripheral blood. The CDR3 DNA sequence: TGTGCCAGTAGCATGACCGGGACAGGGGAAGAGACCCAGTACTTC. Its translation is CASSMTGTGEETQYF.